This passage covers 2 T cell receptor beta chains from one sample sequenced in a study of cytomegalovirus exposure and HLA in healthy donors. It was with 60 Vbeta and 13 Jbeta primers that the PCR ran. The repertoire was sequenced with immunoSEQ multiplex PCR; TCRdb's copy has only in-frame clones and lacks some. The sample lists 65,000 to 80,000 clones, roughly 70% occurring once. The sample taken for sequencing was PBMCs. The source of these receptors is a man aged 40-55 years in good health and CMV-seropositive.

The chain combines TRBV5-6 with TRBJ2-3, with TRBD2 matching over 14 bases. The trim removed 4 bases at V and 3 bases at J, leaving 13 bases unmatched. There are 19 residues in the CDR3. Germline-derived CDR1 and CDR2 are SGHDT and YYEEEE. The CDR3 spells CASSVTGTSGSMGTDTQYF. The CDR3, as DNA: TGTGCCAGCAGCGTAACCGGGACTAGCGGGAGTATGGGGACAGATACGCAGTATTTT. The variable domain in full, completed from reference TRBV5-6 and TRBJ2-3, reads DAGVTQSPTHLIKTRGQQVTLRCSPKSGHDTVSWYQQALGQGPQFIFQYYEEEERQRGNFPDRFSGHQFPNYSSELNVNALLLGDSALYLCASSVTGTSGSMGTDTQYFGPGTRLTVL.

In its sample, this clone was seen a few times. The chain couples TRBV9 to TRBJ2-1; 11 nucleotides agree with TRBD2. Germline trimming cut 3 bases from V and 8 bases from J; bases unmatched to any gene: 7. The CDR3 consists of 15 residues. Germline V lookup: CDR1 SGDLS, CDR2 YYNGEE. As DNA, the CDR3 is TGTGCCAGCAGCGCCGGGACTAGCGGAGGCGATGAGCAGTTCTTC. It translates to CASSAGTSGGDEQFF.